Detailed here is one TCR beta chain. CDR1 and CDR2 from the germline V gene are KGHSH and LQKENI. The CDR3 is 14 amino acids. Trimming left V 3 bases short and J 5 bases short, with 14 bases between. In the authors' workflow: Quantification of nucleated cells was approximated via reference gene primer amplification. The data were produced by immunoSEQ multiplex PCR, yet TCRdb's version contains in-frame clones alone and is incomplete. That table is the source of V, J and clone size, and D and trimming were worked out from the DNA. The sample records some 150,000 clones, almost 90% being singletons. This specimen comes from a study of blood T cell repertoires in COVID-19. The wider study: Collection of acute and convalescent COVID-19 samples took place in the United States, Italy and Spain. The analysed material was cDNA or gDNA that came from T cells, B-cell-depleted T cells, or PBMCs.

This TCR came from a man aged 50-59 years with active or convalescent COVID-19. V is TRBV18 and J is TRBJ2-7, with D tentatively TRBD2 (5 bases). The sequencing sample was made of peripheral blood. In DNA form, the CDR3 reads TGTGCCAGCTCACCTAGGACTCTTCTTGACGAGCAGTACTTC. This translates into CASSPRTLLDEQYF. Together with reference TRBV18 and TRBJ2-7, the CDR3 gives the full variable domain: NAGVMQNPRHLVRRRGQEARLRCSPMKGHSHVYWYRQLPEEGLKFMVYLQKENIIDESGMPKERFSAEFPKEGPSILRIQQVVRGDSAAYFCASSPRTLLDEQYFGPGTRLTVT.